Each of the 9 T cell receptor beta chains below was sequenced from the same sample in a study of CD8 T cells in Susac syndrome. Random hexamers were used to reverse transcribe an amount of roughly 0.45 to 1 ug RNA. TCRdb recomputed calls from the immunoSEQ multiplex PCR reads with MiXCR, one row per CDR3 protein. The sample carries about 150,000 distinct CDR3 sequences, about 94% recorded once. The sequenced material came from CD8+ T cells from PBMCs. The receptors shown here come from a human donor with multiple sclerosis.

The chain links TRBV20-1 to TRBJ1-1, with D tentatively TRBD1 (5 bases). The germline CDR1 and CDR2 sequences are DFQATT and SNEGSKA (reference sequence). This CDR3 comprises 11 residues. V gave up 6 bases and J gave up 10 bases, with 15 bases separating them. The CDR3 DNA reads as TGCAGTGCAAGGATTCCGGGGGTAGCTTTCTTT. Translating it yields CSARIPGVAFF.

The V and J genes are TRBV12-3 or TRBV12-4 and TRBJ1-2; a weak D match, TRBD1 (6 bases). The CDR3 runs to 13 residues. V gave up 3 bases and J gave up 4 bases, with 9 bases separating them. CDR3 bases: TGTGCCAGCAGTTTGGGGGGGCTCTATGGCTACACCTTC. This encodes CASSLGGLYGYTF.

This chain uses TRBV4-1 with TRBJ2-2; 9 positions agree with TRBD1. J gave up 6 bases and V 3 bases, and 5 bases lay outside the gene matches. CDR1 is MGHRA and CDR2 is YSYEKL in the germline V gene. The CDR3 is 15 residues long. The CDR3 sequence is CASSHGTGTPGELFF. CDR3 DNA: TGCGCCAGCAGCCATGGGACAGGGACCCCCGGGGAGCTGTTTTTT.

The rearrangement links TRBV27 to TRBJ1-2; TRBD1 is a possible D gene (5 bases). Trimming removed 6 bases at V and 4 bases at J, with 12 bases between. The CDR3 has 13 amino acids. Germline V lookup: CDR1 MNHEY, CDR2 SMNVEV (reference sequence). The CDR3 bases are TGTGCCAGCAGCCGCCAAGACAGCTATGGCTACACCTTC. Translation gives CASSRQDSYGYTF.

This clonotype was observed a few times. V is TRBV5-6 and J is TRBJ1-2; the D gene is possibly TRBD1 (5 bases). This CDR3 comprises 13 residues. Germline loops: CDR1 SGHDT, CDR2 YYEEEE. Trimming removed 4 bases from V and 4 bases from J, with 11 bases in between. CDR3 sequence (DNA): TGTGCCAGCAGCCCAGGGAGTGGCTATGGCTACACCTTC. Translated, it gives CASSPGSGYGYTF.

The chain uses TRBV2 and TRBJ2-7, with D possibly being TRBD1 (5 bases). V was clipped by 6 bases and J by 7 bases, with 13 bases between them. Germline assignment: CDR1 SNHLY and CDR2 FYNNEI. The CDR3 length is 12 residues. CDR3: CASRDSPVEQYF. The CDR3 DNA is TGTGCCAGCAGAGACAGTCCCGTGGAGCAGTACTTC.

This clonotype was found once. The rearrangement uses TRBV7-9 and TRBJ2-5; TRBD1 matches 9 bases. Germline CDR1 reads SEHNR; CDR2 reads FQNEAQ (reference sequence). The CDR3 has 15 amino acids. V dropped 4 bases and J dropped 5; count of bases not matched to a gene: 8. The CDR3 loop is CASSYQPGTGETQYF. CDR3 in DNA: TGTGCCAGCAGCTATCAACCCGGGACAGGGGAGACCCAGTACTTC.

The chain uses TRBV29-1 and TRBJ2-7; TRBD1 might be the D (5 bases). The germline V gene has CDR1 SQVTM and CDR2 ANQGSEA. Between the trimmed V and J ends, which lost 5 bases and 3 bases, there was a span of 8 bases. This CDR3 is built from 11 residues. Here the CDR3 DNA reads TGCAGCGTTCTACAGGACTACGAGCAGTACTTC. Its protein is CSVLQDYEQYF.

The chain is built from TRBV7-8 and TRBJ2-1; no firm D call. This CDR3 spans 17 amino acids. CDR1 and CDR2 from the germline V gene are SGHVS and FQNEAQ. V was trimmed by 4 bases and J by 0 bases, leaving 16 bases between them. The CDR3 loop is CASSSTYYKSSYNEQFF. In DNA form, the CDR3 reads TGTGCCAGCAGCTCAACCTACTATAAAAGCTCCTACAATGAGCAGTTCTTC.